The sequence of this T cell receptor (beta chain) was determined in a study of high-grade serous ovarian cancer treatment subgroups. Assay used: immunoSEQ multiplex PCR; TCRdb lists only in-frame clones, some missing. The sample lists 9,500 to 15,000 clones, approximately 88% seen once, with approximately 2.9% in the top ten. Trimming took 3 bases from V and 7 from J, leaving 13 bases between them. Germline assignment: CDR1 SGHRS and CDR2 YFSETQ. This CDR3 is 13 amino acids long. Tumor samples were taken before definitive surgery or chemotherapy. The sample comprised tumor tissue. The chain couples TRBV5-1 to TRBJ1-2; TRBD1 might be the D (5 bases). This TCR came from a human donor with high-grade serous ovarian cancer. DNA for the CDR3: TGCGCCAGCAGCTGGGACGGTGGTAGTGGCTACACCTTC. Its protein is CASSWDGGSGYTF. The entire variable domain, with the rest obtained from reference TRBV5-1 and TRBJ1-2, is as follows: KAGVTQTPRYLIKTRGQQVTLSCSPISGHRSVSWYQQTPGQGLQFLFEYFSETQRNKGNFPGRFSGRQFSNSRSEMNVSTLELGDSALYLCASSWDGGSGYTFGSGTRLTVV.